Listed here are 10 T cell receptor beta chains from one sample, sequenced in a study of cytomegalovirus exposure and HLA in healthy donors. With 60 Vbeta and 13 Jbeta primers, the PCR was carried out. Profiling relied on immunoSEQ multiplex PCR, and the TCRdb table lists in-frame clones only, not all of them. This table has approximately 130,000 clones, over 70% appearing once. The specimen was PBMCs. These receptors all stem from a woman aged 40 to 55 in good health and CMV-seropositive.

This chain's CDR3 is CASRLAGSTDTQYF. In DNA form, the CDR3 reads TGTGCCAGCAGACTAGCGGGGAGCACAGATACGCAGTATTTT. J is TRBJ2-3 and V is TRBV7-3, with 10 bases aligning to TRBD2. Germline lookup yields CDR1 SGHTA and CDR2 FQGTGA. V shed 6 bases, J shed 0 bases, and the junction held 0 bases outside the gene matches. The CDR3 runs to 14 residues. The variable domain in full, completed from reference TRBV7-3 and TRBJ2-3, reads GAGVSQTPSNKVTEKGKYVELRCDPISGHTALYWYRQSLGQGPEFLIYFQGTGAADDSGLPNDRFFAVRPEGSVSTLKIQRTERGDSAVYLCASRLAGSTDTQYFGPGTRLTVL.

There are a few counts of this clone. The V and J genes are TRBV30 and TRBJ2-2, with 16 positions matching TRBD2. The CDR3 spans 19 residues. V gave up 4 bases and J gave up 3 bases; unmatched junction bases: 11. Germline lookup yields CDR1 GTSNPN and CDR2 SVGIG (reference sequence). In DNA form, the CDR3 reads TGTGCCTGGAACGCCGGGGGACTAGCGGGGGGGTCATACACCGGGGAGCTGTTTTTT. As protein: CAWNAGGLAGGSYTGELFF.

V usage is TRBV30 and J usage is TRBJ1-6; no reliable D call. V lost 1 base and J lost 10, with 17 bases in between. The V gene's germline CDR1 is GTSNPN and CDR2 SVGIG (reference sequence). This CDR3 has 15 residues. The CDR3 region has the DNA TGTGCCTGGAGTGCTCTGGTGGGCCAAGGATCACCCCTCCACTTT. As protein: CAWSALVGQGSPLHF.

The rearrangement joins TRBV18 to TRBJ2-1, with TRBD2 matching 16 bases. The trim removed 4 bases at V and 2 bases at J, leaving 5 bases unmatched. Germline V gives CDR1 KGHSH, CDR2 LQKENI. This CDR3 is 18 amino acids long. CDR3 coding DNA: TGTGCCAGCTCACTCGGGACTAGCGGGAGGGCAACCTACAATGAGCAGTTCTTC. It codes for CASSLGTSGRATYNEQFF.

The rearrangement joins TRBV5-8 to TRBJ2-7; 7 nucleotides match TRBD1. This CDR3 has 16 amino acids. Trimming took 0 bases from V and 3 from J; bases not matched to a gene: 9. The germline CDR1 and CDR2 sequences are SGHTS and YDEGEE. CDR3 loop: CASSLAPGQTLYEQYF. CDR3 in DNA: TGTGCCAGCAGCTTGGCACCGGGACAGACTCTCTACGAGCAGTACTTC.

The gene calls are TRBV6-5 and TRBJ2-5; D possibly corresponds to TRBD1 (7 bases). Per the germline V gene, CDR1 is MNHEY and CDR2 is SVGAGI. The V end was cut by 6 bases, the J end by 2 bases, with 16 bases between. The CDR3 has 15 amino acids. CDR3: CASRTDRDLQETQYF. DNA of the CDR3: TGTGCCAGCAGGACCGACAGGGACTTGCAAGAGACCCAGTACTTC.

The CDR3 nucleotides read TGTGCCAGCAGTTTAAGGGGGGGACAGGGTGGCAATCAGCCCCAGCATTTT. Amino acid sequence: CASSLRGGQGGNQPQHF. This rearrangement joins TRBV28 to TRBJ1-5; 9 bases line up with TRBD1. V was pared by 2 bases and J by 2 bases, with 7 bases of the junction left unmatched. This CDR3 is 17 amino acids long. Looked up from germline, CDR1 is MDHEN and CDR2 is SYDVKM.

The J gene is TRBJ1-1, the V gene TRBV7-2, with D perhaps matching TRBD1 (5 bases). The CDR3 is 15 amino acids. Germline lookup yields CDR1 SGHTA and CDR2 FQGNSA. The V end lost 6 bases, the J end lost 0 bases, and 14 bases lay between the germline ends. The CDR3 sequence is CASRTPTVMNTEAFF. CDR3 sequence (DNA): TGTGCCAGCAGAACTCCGACAGTTATGAACACTGAAGCTTTCTTT.

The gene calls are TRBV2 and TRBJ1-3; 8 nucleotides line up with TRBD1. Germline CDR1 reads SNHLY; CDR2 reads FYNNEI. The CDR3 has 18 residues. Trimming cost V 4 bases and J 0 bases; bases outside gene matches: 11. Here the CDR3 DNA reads TGTGCCAGCAGTGTCTTGGACAGGGTCGTGGGCTCTGGAAACACCATATATTTT. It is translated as CASSVLDRVVGSGNTIYF.

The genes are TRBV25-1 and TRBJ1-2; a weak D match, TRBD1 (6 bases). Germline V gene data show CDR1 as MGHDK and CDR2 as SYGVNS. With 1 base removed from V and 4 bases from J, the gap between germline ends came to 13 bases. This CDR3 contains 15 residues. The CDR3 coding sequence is TGTGCCAGCAGTGAATCCGGACAGCACTCCTATGGCTACACCTTC. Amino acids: CASSESGQHSYGYTF.